This T cell receptor beta chain was retrieved from a study of shared clonotypes between healthy human individuals. Study at large: Two female and a few male donors aged 18 to 49 were enrolled. Study results and limitations: Relative to clonotypes present in all four donors, those not shared had lower generation probabilities.

The repertoire was sequenced with immunoSEQ multiplex PCR; TCRdb's copy has only in-frame clones and lacks some. There are hundreds of thousands of clones in the sample; about 96% occur only once, and approximately 0.32% lies in the top ten. To note about this clone: The antigen remains unidentified.

CDR1 and CDR2 (germline): ENHRY, SYGVKD. V shed 10 bases, J shed 5 bases, and the junction held 11 bases outside the gene matches. The CDR3 totals 14 residues. Study donors comprised healthy, HIV-negative adults devoid of recent acute infection or vaccination. The chain is built from TRBV10-3 and TRBJ2-3; 8 nucleotides agree with TRBD2. Material: memory CD8+ T cells sorted from blood. As for subset: CD45RO+ cells pooled with CCR7-negative TemRA cells. The receptor's source is a young man in good health. In nucleotides, the CDR3 is TGTGCCACCCGACGGGAGGGAGTAAGAGATACGCAGTATTTT. Translated: CATRREGVRDTQYF.